Listed here are 12 T cell receptor beta chains from one sample, sequenced in a study of cytomegalovirus exposure and HLA in healthy donors. Primers included in the PCR were 60 Vbeta and 13 Jbeta primers. This table comes from immunoSEQ multiplex PCR, and its TCRdb copy is limited to in-frame clones, with some not included. This sample has about 82,000 clones, with 70% to 80% found just once. The sample comprised PBMCs. The receptors here all came from a human donor in good health.

The CDR3 nucleotides read TGTGCCAGCTCACCACGGCCGGGACAGGGGGAACCAGGAGGTCAGCCCCAGCATTTT. Translated: CASSPRPGQGEPGGQPQHF. The chain combines TRBV18 with TRBJ1-5; 11 nucleotides agree with TRBD1. The CDR3 sequence is 19 residues long. Germline-derived CDR1 and CDR2 are KGHSH and LQKENI. V was pared by 1 base and J by 6 bases, with 14 bases of the junction left unmatched.

The chain joins TRBV4-3 to TRBJ1-4; D perhaps matches TRBD1 (5 bases). The CDR3 extends over 17 amino acids. V was trimmed by 0 bases and J by 1 base, leaving 12 bases between them. Per germline, CDR1 LGHNA and CDR2 YSLEER. The CDR3 DNA reads as TGCGCCAGCAGCCAAGAACCCTCGGGGGTAACTAATGAAAAACTGTTTTTT. Protein: CASSQEPSGVTNEKLFF.

The chain has TRBV2 and TRBJ2-3; 7 nucleotides match TRBD2. With V trimmed by 4 bases and J by 3 bases, 7 bases remained unmatched. This CDR3 comprises 15 residues. CDR1 is SNHLY, CDR2 FYNNEI, per germline. The CDR3 DNA reads as TGTGCCAGCAGTGGTCGCGGGGGAGGAACAGATACGCAGTATTTT. It encodes CASSGRGGGTDTQYF. Full variable domain (remainder filled in from reference TRBV2 and TRBJ2-3): EPEVTQTPSHQVTQMGQEVILRCVPISNHLYFYWYRQILGQKVEFLVSFYNNEISEKSEIFDDQFSVERPDGSNFTLKIRSTKLEDSAMYFCASSGRGGGTDTQYFGPGTRLTVL.

V is TRBV5-6 and J is TRBJ2-1; perhaps TRBD2 as D (6 bases). Germline V gene lookup returns CDR1 SGHDT and CDR2 YYEEEE. This CDR3 has 12 amino acids. V gave up 2 bases and J gave up 9 bases, with 9 bases separating them. The CDR3 reads CASSFGTLEQFF. The CDR3 DNA reads TGTGCCAGCAGCTTCGGGACTCTTGAGCAGTTCTTC.

V is TRBV7-9 and J is TRBJ1-5; no firm D call. Germline CDR1 SEHNR, CDR2 FQNEAQ (reference sequence). V lost 2 bases and J lost 7, with 12 bases in between. The CDR3 covers 14 residues. CDR3 sequence: CASSLYRGGQPQHF. In nucleotides, the CDR3 is TGTGCCAGCAGCTTATACCGCGGCGGGCAGCCCCAGCATTTT.

The chain uses TRBV11-2 and TRBJ2-3, with TRBD1 identical over 7 bases. Unmatched junction bases numbered 12, after V lost 5 bases and J lost 4 bases. CDR3 size: 16 residues. Germline V gene sequence: CDR1 SGHAT, CDR2 FQNNGV. The CDR3 sequence: CASSQGEPGAPDTQYF. CDR3 coding DNA: TGTGCCAGCAGCCAGGGGGAGCCAGGGGCTCCAGATACGCAGTATTTT. Combining the CDR3 with reference TRBV11-2 and TRBJ2-3 gives the whole variable domain EAGVAQSPRYKIIEKRQSVAFWCNPISGHATLYWYQQILGQGPKLLIQFQNNGVVDDSQLPKDRFSAERLKGVDSTLKIQPAKLEDSAVYLCASSQGEPGAPDTQYFGPGTRLTVL.

About this clone: Additional DNA sequences in this sample encode the identical CDR3. The chain recombines TRBV19 with TRBJ1-1, with D uncertain. The CDR3 covers 15 residues. V dropped 6 bases and J dropped 0 bases, with 14 bases sitting between them. Per the germline V gene, CDR1 is LNHDA and CDR2 is SQIVND (reference sequence). The CDR3 nucleotides read TGTGCCAGTAGCGGAAGACAAGGAATGAACACTGAAGCTTTCTTT. Translation: CASSGRQGMNTEAFF. Full variable domain (remainder filled in from reference TRBV19 and TRBJ1-1): DGGITQSPKYLFRKEGQNVTLSCEQNLNHDAMYWYRQDPGQGLRLIYYSQIVNDFQKGDIAEGYSVSREKKESFPLTVTSAQKNPTAFYLCASSGRQGMNTEAFFGQGTRLTVV.

The chain is built from TRBV30 and TRBJ1-1; D is uncertain. Germline CDR1 GTSNPN, CDR2 SVGIG (reference sequence). The CDR3 spans 13 residues. Trimming removed 1 base from V and 1 base from J, with 7 bases in between. CDR3 nucleotides: TGTGCCTGGAGTGAATATAGGAACACTGAAGCTTTCTTT. The encoded protein is CAWSEYRNTEAFF.

V usage is TRBV6-5 and J usage is TRBJ1-5; D is unresolved. Per germline, CDR1 MNHEY and CDR2 SVGAGI. This CDR3 comprises 15 residues. Trimming cost V 0 bases and J 0 bases, with 6 bases left between them. The CDR3 DNA reads as TGTGCCAGCAGTTACTCTGGGCATAGCAATCAGCCCCAGCATTTT. Its translation is CASSYSGHSNQPQHF.

This chain connects TRBV6-5 to TRBJ1-1; unclear D gene. The CDR3 covers 13 residues. V was pared by 7 bases and J by 5 bases, with 14 bases between. In germline, CDR1 is MNHEY, CDR2 SVGAGI. CDR3 sequence: CASNRLGSTEAFF. In DNA form, the CDR3 reads TGTGCCAGCAACCGGCTCGGGAGTACTGAAGCTTTCTTT.

In regard to this clone: One end of the junction varies from germline; a read error may be responsible. The chain uses TRBV19 and TRBJ1-2; D is undetermined. CDR3 length: 14 amino acids. The germline CDR1 and CDR2 sequences are LNHDA and SQIVND (reference sequence). DNA for the CDR3: TGTGCCAGTAGGGCGTCGTACCCCAACTATGGCTACCCCTTC. It is translated as CASRASYPNYGYPF.

The V gene is TRBV10-1, the J gene TRBJ1-6; 10 nucleotides align to TRBD1. From germline, CDR1 is WNHNN and CDR2 SYGVQD (reference sequence). The CDR3 totals 14 residues. The V segment lost 11 bases and the J segment 7 bases; nucleotides outside the gene matches: 8. The CDR3 DNA reads as TGCGCCGGAGCACGACAGGGGGCGAATTCACCCCTCCACTTT. It translates to CAGARQGANSPLHF.